A selection of T cell receptor beta chains follows, all from one sample in a study of T cells in localized non-small cell lung cancer. TCRdb's copy holds only in-frame clones and misses some; the assay was immunoSEQ multiplex PCR. This table holds around 2,400 clones, about 25% found once. This specimen was normal lung tissue next to the tumor, taken before any cancer treatment. The receptors come from a man between 40 and 75 years old with stage II squamous cell lung carcinoma. Each CDR3 is given with its conserved first and last residue.

V | CDR3
TRBV18 | CASSPLGGANSDTQYF
TRBV7-6 | CASSFSGLNTGELFF
TRBV11-3 | CASSGAGTERGETQYF
TRBV6-8 | CASSLDRASTEAFF
TRBV5-1 | CASRGTGGERKQYF
TRBV11-3 | CASSFGLAGGVDTQYF
TRBV9 | CASSSGQINTEAFF
TRBV11-3 | CASSLGRSRDTEAFF
TRBV6-8 | CASSGDQETQYF
TRBV6-8 | CAIRGTDGNTIYF
TRBV19 | CASSYSNQPQHF